This T cell receptor (beta chain) was found in a study of early T cells in non-severe SARS-CoV-2 infection (dated by TCRdb to the early 2020s). Turning to the overall study: TCR sequencing used bulk RNA from unsorted whole blood, so alpha and beta chains could not be paired.

This clonotype was seen more than once but under ten times. Its antigen is unknown. Base qualities are not at hand, and no much larger clone is one base apart. What the authors observed across the whole study: VDJdb matching was skewed toward anti-spike CD8 responses, so virus-specific expansions were likely underestimated and private and CD4 specificities were missed.

Set within a cohort of healthcare workers in London, UK, this nested case-control study involved weekly PCR testing of nasopharyngeal swabs along with blood sampling. Healthcare workers were enrolled in the week of the UK lockdown, from 23 to 31 March 2020, and were followed every week for up to 16 weeks. The CDR3 goes from the cysteine to the phenylalanine over 16 residues. Only the CDR3 part of the read is kept: 48 bases, read in frame from the first base. CDR1 and CDR2 were assigned from the germline V gene as KGHSH and LQKENI. Relative to germline, V is 1 base shorter and J is 2 bases shorter, with 12 bases between their ends. Library preparation used 5' RACE. TCRdb lists the instrument as NextSeq 500. In the TCR library protocol, unique molecular identifiers were attached to individual cDNA molecules to correct for PCR bias and sequencing error. Both TCR alpha and beta chains were sequenced, and tight co-correlation was observed between alpha and beta sequence abundances in each sample. In the authors' own workflow: Decombinator V4 was used to perform V gene, J gene and CDR3 annotation of TCR sequences. TCRs were defined as expanded if a significant change between any two time points was detected under a Poisson model with p below 0.0001. TCR abundances were normalised to the total number of TCRs sequenced per sample and were expressed as counts per million. TRAV1-2 paired with TRAJ12, TRAJ20 or TRAJ33 defined MAIT TCRs, while TRAV10 paired with TRAJ18 defined iNKT TCRs. VDJdb, accessed 1 November 2021, was searched for CMV, EBV and SARS-CoV-2 annotated TCRs, with TCRs annotated for multiple antigens excluded. TCRdb reanalyzed the raw reads on its own, using fastp at Q25 for trimming and MiXCR for clone calling, and kept in-frame beta chains. Rows matching on CDR3 protein sequence are summarized as one entry with the most common DNA and genes. TCRdb's processing, not the authors' own work, is the source of the V and J calls. This sample comprises 30,000 to 40,000 distinct CDR3 sequences, about 10% of them detected only once. The ten top clones hold roughly 13% of the sample.

The sample comprised whole blood. This TCR came from an adult who was a healthcare worker with PCR-confirmed SARS-CoV-2 infection or an uninfected control (not recorded which). Rearrangement joined TRBV18 to TRBJ2-1; the best D guess is TRBD2, with 7 bases matching. The base sequence is TGTGCCAGCTCACCACTGCGGGGGCCCCCCTACAATGAGCAGTTCTTC. The resulting protein is CASSPLRGPPYNEQFF.